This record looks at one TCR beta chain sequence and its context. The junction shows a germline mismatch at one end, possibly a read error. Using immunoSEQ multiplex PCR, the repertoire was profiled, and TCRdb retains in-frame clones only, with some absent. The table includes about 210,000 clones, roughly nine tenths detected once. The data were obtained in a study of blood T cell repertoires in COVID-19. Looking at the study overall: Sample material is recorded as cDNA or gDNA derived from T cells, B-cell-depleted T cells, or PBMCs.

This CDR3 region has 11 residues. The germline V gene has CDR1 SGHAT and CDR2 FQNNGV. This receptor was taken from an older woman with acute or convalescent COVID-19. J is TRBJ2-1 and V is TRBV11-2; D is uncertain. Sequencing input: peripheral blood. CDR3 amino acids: CASSFYDEQFF. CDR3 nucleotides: TGTGCCAGCAGCTTCTACGATGAGCAGTTCTTC.